The 18 T cell receptor beta chains listed next were all sequenced from one sample in a study of cytomegalovirus exposure and HLA in healthy donors. The PCR ran on 60 Vbeta and 13 Jbeta primers. Clones were sequenced by immunoSEQ multiplex PCR, and TCRdb holds only the in-frame ones, with some missing. This table has about 98,000 clones, roughly 70% appearing once. Sequences were obtained from PBMCs. The receptors derive from a male donor in good health and CMV-seronegative.

This clone came up a few times. The genes are TRBV6-5 and TRBJ1-3, with unresolved D. V was shortened by 2 bases and J by 0 bases, with 8 bases between the two germline ends. The CDR3 runs to 15 residues. Germline V gives CDR1 MNHEY, CDR2 SVGAGI. CDR3 sequence (DNA): TGTGCCAGCAGTTACGGCCAGGACTCTGGAAACACCATATATTTT. Translating it yields CASSYGQDSGNTIYF.

This clone turned up a few times. The chain uses TRBV4-2 and TRBJ2-7; D is perhaps TRBD1 (6 bases). Germline CDR1 reads LGHNA; CDR2 reads YNFKEQ. V was shortened by 0 bases and J by 3 bases, with 12 bases between the two germline ends. This CDR3 is built from 15 residues. DNA for the CDR3: TGTGCCAGCAGCCAAGATCTTGAGGGACACTACGAGCAGTACTTC. Its translation is CASSQDLEGHYEQYF.

The V and J genes are TRBV27 and TRBJ2-3; D is unresolved. Germline V lookup: CDR1 MNHEY, CDR2 SMNVEV (reference sequence). CDR3 size: 12 residues. Trimming pared 3 bases from V and 5 bases from J, leaving 6 bases between. The CDR3 spells CASSFPGDTQYF. CDR3 DNA sequence: TGTGCCAGCAGTTTTCCGGGAGATACGCAGTATTTT.

The gene calls are TRBV27 and TRBJ2-7; 8 nucleotides line up with TRBD1. V trimming: 1 base; J trimming: 2 bases; junction bases outside the gene matches: 16. The CDR3 is 19 amino acids. The germline V gene encodes CDR1 MNHEY and CDR2 SMNVEV (reference sequence). CDR3 DNA: TGTGCCAGCAGTTTATTTTCAGGCAGGGGGCTACCCCTCACCTACGAGCAGTACTTC. Translating gives CASSLFSGRGLPLTYEQYF.

The chain recombines TRBV6-4 with TRBJ2-7, with TRBD2 matching 11 bases. V shed 0 bases, J shed 2 bases, and the junction held 6 bases outside the gene matches. This CDR3 spans 17 amino acids. Germline V gene data show CDR1 as MRHNA and CDR2 as SNTAGT. The CDR3 bases are TGTGCCAGCAGTGACTCTGCCCAACTAGCGGGAGCCTACGAGCAGTACTTC. Translation gives CASSDSAQLAGAYEQYF.

This clone was found a few times. The gene calls are TRBV9 and TRBJ2-3; 13 nucleotides match TRBD2. J lost 4 bases, V lost 2 bases, and 4 bases had no gene match. The germline V gene has CDR1 SGDLS and CDR2 YYNGEE. There are 16 residues in the CDR3. CDR3 sequence (DNA): TGTGCCAGCAGCGTGGACACTAGCGGGAGGGCAGATACGCAGTATTTT. Amino acids: CASSVDTSGRADTQYF.

The chain carries TRBV5-4 and TRBJ2-2; the match to TRBD2 covers 10 bases. Germline-derived CDR1 and CDR2 are SGHNT and YYREEE (reference sequence). The CDR3 is made up of 16 amino acids. After removal of 1 base from V and 5 bases from J, the junction contained 5 bases not matched to a gene. The CDR3: CASSLLAGVRTGELFF. In DNA form, the CDR3 reads TGTGCCAGCAGCTTGCTAGCGGGAGTACGGACCGGGGAGCTGTTTTTT.

This sequence joins TRBV5-1 and TRBJ2-2; 8 bases are a match to TRBD1. With 4 bases clipped from V and 2 bases from J, the junction kept 4 bases outside the gene matches. The CDR3 is 15 amino acids. Germline loops: CDR1 SGHRS, CDR2 YFSETQ. In DNA form, the CDR3 reads TGCGCCAGCAGCCCAGGGGGCGTTAACACCGGGGAGCTGTTTTTT. The encoded protein is CASSPGGVNTGELFF.

J is TRBJ1-1 and V is TRBV7-9, with D maybe TRBD1 (6 bases). V gave up 1 base and J gave up 12 bases, with 15 bases separating them. This CDR3 has 13 amino acids. Per germline, CDR1 SEHNR and CDR2 FQNEAQ (reference sequence). The CDR3 is CASSLGGTFVTFF. CDR3 coding DNA: TGTGCCAGCAGCTTAGGGGGGACATTTGTAACTTTCTTT.

The V and J genes are TRBV7-9 and TRBJ2-7, with 7 bases fitting TRBD2. Per germline, CDR1 SEHNR and CDR2 FQNEAQ (reference sequence). The CDR3 covers 16 residues. The ends lost 4 bases at V and 7 bases at J; junction bases unmatched: 16. In DNA, the CDR3 is TGTGCCAGCAGCTCCCGTCTCGGGGAGGGCCACTGGGAGCAGTACTTC. It encodes CASSSRLGEGHWEQYF.

V and J are TRBV5-1 and TRBJ2-3; TRBD1 matches 9 bases. The J segment lost 4 bases and the V segment lost 4 bases, leaving 7 bases of the junction unmatched. CDR1 is SGHRS and CDR2 is YFSETQ in the germline V gene. This CDR3 region has 15 residues. CDR3 sequence (DNA): TGCGCCAGCAGCGACAGAAGACAGGGGGCAGATACGCAGTATTTT. It encodes CASSDRRQGADTQYF.

The chain has TRBV7-8 and TRBJ2-2, with 11 bases lining up with TRBD2. The V gene's germline CDR1 is SGHVS and CDR2 FQNEAQ. This CDR3 comprises 16 residues. V was clipped by 5 bases and J by 5 bases; unmatched bases: 7. CDR3 region: CASSPQTSGTTGELFF. CDR3 DNA: TGTGCCAGCAGCCCACAGACTAGCGGGACAACCGGGGAGCTGTTTTTT.

The chain employs TRBV5-3 and TRBJ2-7; 8 bases agree with TRBD2. TRBV5-3 falls under the ORF class, with uncertain function. J was trimmed by 0 bases and V by 4 bases; bases with no gene match: 9. The CDR3 extends over 16 amino acids. Here the CDR3 reads CARSRVTSGSSYEQYF. In nucleotides, the CDR3 is TGTGCCAGAAGCCGTGTTACTAGCGGAAGCTCCTACGAGCAGTACTTC.

The V and J genes are TRBV5-6 and TRBJ2-7; a weak D match, TRBD2 (5 bases). Between the trimmed V and J ends, which lost 0 bases and 3 bases, there was a span of 7 bases. This CDR3 spans 13 amino acids. CDR1 is SGHDT, CDR2 YYEEEE, per germline. The CDR3 DNA sequence: TGTGCCAGCAGCTTGGGCGGGCTCTACGAGCAGTACTTC. Amino acid sequence: CASSLGGLYEQYF. The full variable domain, with the rest looked up from reference TRBV5-6 and TRBJ2-7, is DAGVTQSPTHLIKTRGQQVTLRCSPKSGHDTVSWYQQALGQGPQFIFQYYEEEERQRGNFPDRFSGHQFPNYSSELNVNALLLGDSALYLCASSLGGLYEQYFGPGTRLTVT.

This clone was recorded at least ten times. J is TRBJ2-6 and V is TRBV6-1; tentatively, D is TRBD1 (5 bases). Trimming removed 1 base from V and 1 base from J, with 5 bases in between. This CDR3 is built from 15 residues. Germline values: CDR1 MNHNS, CDR2 SASEGT. CDR3 coding DNA: TGTGCCAGCAGTGAAGGGACATCTGGGGCCAACGTCCTGACTTTC. Translated: CASSEGTSGANVLTF.

The rearrangement joins TRBV7-6 to TRBJ2-1; 7 bases align to TRBD1. Looked up from germline, CDR1 is SGHVS and CDR2 is FNYEAQ. J gave up 8 bases and V 2 bases, and 9 bases lay outside the gene matches. The CDR3 spans 15 residues. The CDR3 here is CASSLIGTASDEQFF. The CDR3 region has the DNA TGTGCCAGCAGCTTAATCGGGACAGCATCTGATGAGCAGTTCTTC. Complete variable domain (other parts from reference TRBV7-6 and TRBJ2-1): GAGVSQSPRYKVTKRGQDVALRCDPISGHVSLYWYRQALGQGPEFLTYFNYEAQQDKSGLPNDRFSAERPEGSISTLTIQRTEQRDSAMYRCASSLIGTASDEQFFGPGTRLTVL.

The chain employs TRBV28 and TRBJ1-2; D unresolved. The CDR3 is made up of 12 amino acids. V lost 2 bases to trimming and J lost 4 bases, with 5 bases between them. CDR1 is MDHEN and CDR2 is SYDVKM in the germline V gene. The CDR3 DNA sequence: TGTGCCAGCAGTTTACGCGGCTATGGCTACACCTTC. Encoded protein: CASSLRGYGYTF.

This clone was detected ten times or more. This chain joins TRBV27 and TRBJ1-2, with D possibly being TRBD1 (5 bases). V shed 6 bases and J shed 5 bases, with 19 bases lying between them. The CDR3 has 15 residues. Per the germline V gene, CDR1 is MNHEY and CDR2 is SMNVEV (reference sequence). In DNA, the CDR3 is TGTGCCAGCAGCCCCGGGATGGGGGGGAGTTATGGCTACACCTTC. Translating it yields CASSPGMGGSYGYTF.